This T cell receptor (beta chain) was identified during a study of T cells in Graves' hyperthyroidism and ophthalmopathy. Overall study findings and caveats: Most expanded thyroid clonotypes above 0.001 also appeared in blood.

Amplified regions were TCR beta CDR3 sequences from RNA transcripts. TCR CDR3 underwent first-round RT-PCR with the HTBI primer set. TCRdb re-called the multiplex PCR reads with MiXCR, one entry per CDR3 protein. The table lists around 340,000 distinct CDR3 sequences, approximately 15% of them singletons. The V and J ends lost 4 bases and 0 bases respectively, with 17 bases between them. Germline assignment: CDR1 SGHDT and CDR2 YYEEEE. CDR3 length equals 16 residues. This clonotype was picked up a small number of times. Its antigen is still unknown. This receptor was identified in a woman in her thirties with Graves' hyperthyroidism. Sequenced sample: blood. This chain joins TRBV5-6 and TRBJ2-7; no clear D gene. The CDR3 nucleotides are TGTGCCAGCAGCCCGCTTCCGTGGCTTGACTCCTACGAGCAGTACTTC. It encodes CASSPLPWLDSYEQYF.